The T cell receptor beta chain described here comes from a study of blood T cell repertoires in COVID-19 (TCRdb year 2020). Regarding the study in general: Samples from collaborators originated in the United States, Italy and Spain and spanned both the acute and convalescent phases of COVID-19. The repertoires were made available in a free public database intended to serve as a resource for research on the immune response to SARS-CoV-2. The material from the prospective study consisted of cDNA or gDNA derived from T cells, B-cell-depleted T cells, or PBMCs. Nearly every sample came with metadata listing a de-identified subject ID, COVID-19 status, age in years and sex. Where available, HLA class I and class II types were taken from metadata supplied by the sample provider and were not determined by assay-based typing. Samples were obtained from the ongoing ImmuneRACE study (first 160 participants) and from about 1,300 subjects provided by 6 global collaborators. The dataset comprised deeply sampled blood TCRbeta repertoires from subjects exposed to, actively infected with, or recovered from COVID-19.

On this clone itself: The clone's antigen remains unknown. Base qualities are missing; no much larger clone stands one base away.

Here is what the overall study found, with its caveats: How much clinical and demographic metadata was included differed by source and by participant, and the metadata was provided uncurated.

Based on the germline V gene, the CDR1 and CDR2 sequences are SGHRS and YFSETQ. The CDR3 has 14 amino acids, counting the end cysteine and phenylalanine. The entry retains the CDR3 DNA only, 42 bases that are in frame from base 1. Trimming takes 4 bases from V and 1 base from J, and the germline ends sit 10 bases apart. Each collaborating institution followed its own protocols to collect whole blood in K2EDTA tubes. Collaborator samples were shipped for TCRbeta analysis as frozen whole blood, isolated PBMCs, or DNA extracted from either sample type. The immunoSEQ Assay, a bias-controlled multiplex PCR, was used to amplify TCRbeta CDR3 regions from genomic DNA. As for the authors' bioinformatics: Within the assay, amplification of reference gene primers was used to estimate how many nucleated cells each sample contained. To quantify the absolute abundance of each unique TCRbeta CDR3 rearrangement, sequence reads were collapsed and filtered. For each sample, productive Simpson clonality was calculated as the square root of Simpson's diversity index across productive rearrangements. In TCRdb, the immuneACCESS table is reduced to in-frame sequences with V and J assigned. These tables do not hold every clone; where another copy was compared, an unresolved V gene accounts for under half, and the others remain unexplained. The DNA was the basis for D and trimming; V, J and clone size are from that table. The sample contains around 180,000 clones, about nine tenths of them found a single time. About 2.1% of the sample belongs to the ten largest clones.

The sequence came from a man aged 70-80 years with active or convalescent COVID-19. The chain joins TRBV5-1 to TRBJ2-3, with the D gene too uncertain to name. The specimen was peripheral blood. The CDR3 protein: CASSRLTGTDTQYF. The DNA sequence is given as TGCGCCAGCAGCCGTCTGACTGGCACAGATACGCAGTATTTT.